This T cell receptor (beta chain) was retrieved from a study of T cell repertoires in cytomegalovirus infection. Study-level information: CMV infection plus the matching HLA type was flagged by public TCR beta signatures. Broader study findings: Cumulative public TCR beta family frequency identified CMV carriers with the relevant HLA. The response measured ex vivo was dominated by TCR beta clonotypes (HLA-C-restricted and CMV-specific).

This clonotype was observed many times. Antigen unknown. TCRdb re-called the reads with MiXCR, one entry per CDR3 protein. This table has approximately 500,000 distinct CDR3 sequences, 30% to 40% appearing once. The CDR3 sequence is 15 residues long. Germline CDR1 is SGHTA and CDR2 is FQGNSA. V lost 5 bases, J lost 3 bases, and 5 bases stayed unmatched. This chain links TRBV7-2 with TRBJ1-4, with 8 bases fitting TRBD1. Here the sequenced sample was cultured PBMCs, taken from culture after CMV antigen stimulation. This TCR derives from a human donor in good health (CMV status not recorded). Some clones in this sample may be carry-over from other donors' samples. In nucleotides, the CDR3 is TGTGCCAGCAGCCCAGGGGGCTCGGCTAATGAAAAACTGTTTTTT. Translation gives CASSPGGSANEKLFF.